The 26 T cell receptor beta chains below all came from one sample that was sequenced in a study of cytomegalovirus exposure and HLA in healthy donors. TCRdb keeps only in-frame clones here, not all; method: immunoSEQ multiplex PCR. The table shows roughly 100,000 clones, with around 96% occurring only once. The source material was PBMCs. The receptor set was obtained from a woman aged 18 to 35 in good health and CMV-seronegative.

V usage is TRBV4-3 and J usage is TRBJ2-7, with D perhaps matching TRBD2 (6 bases). The V end lost 0 bases, the J end lost 4 bases, and 10 bases lay between the germline ends. Looked up from germline, CDR1 is LGHNA and CDR2 is YSLEER. The CDR3 is 14 amino acids. CDR3 residues: CASSQDESGYEQYF. As DNA, the CDR3 is TGCGCCAGCAGCCAAGATGAGAGCGGGTACGAGCAGTACTTC.

The genes are TRBV4-1 and TRBJ2-3; D may be TRBD1 (7 bases). Trimming left V 3 bases short and J 2 bases short, with 12 bases between. CDR3 size: 15 residues. Germline CDR1 is MGHRA and CDR2 is YSYEKL. The CDR3 nucleotides are TGCGCCAGCAGCCAGGAGGGACAGACCACAGATACGCAGTATTTT. Amino acids: CASSQEGQTTDTQYF.

This rearrangement joins TRBV19 to TRBJ2-7, with TRBD2 identical over 8 bases. The CDR3 consists of 14 residues. J was trimmed by 2 bases and V by 10 bases; bases with no gene match: 10. Per the germline V gene, CDR1 is LNHDA and CDR2 is SQIVND (reference sequence). The CDR3: CATHDRLAPYEQYF. CDR3 DNA sequence: TGTGCCACCCATGATAGACTAGCGCCCTACGAGCAGTACTTC.

The chain has TRBV11-3 and TRBJ2-1; 7 positions match TRBD2. Germline V CDR1 and CDR2: SGHNT, YENEEA. Trimming removed 5 bases from V and 0 bases from J; junction bases left unmatched: 13. The CDR3 runs 18 residues. CDR3 in amino acids: CASSPGLDNDPSYNEQFF. Here the CDR3 DNA reads TGTGCCAGCAGCCCAGGACTAGACAACGATCCCTCCTACAATGAGCAGTTCTTC.

Notes on this clone: This sample also contains other DNA sequences that code for the same CDR3. This chain links TRBV5-1 with TRBJ1-2; unclear D gene. In germline, CDR1 is SGHRS, CDR2 YFSETQ. Trimming stripped 0 bases from V and 2 bases from J, with 5 bases between. This CDR3 is built from 13 residues. The CDR3 reads CASSLGGNYGYTF. In DNA, the CDR3 is TGCGCCAGCAGCTTGGGCGGGAACTATGGCTACACCTTC.

A remark on this clone: Other DNA sequences in the sample encode the same CDR3. This chain links TRBV29-1 with TRBJ2-1; D perhaps matches TRBD2 (6 bases). This CDR3 contains 12 residues. The germline V gene encodes CDR1 SQVTM and CDR2 ANQGSEA. V gave up 2 bases and J gave up 8 bases, with 10 bases separating them. In DNA form, the CDR3 reads TGCAGCGTTGAACTTCGGGACTATGAGCAGTTCTTC. Protein product: CSVELRDYEQFF.

The chain links TRBV7-9 to TRBJ1-1; no reliable D call. The germline CDR1 and CDR2 sequences are SEHNR and FQNEAQ (reference sequence). V shed 1 base and J shed 5 bases, with 11 bases lying between them. CDR3 length equals 14 residues. The CDR3 DNA reads as TGTGCCAGCAGCTTAGACGCTGGGCTTACTGAAGCTTTCTTT. It codes for CASSLDAGLTEAFF.

The chain joins TRBV6-1 to TRBJ1-3; TRBD1 matches 8 bases. CDR1 and CDR2 from the germline V gene are MNHNS and SASEGT. V was pared by 10 bases and J by 8 bases, with 16 bases of the junction left unmatched. The CDR3 length is 15 residues. As DNA, the CDR3 is TGTGCCACCCGGACAGGGAACTCACTCGAGTACACCATATATTTT. Translation gives CATRTGNSLEYTIYF.

The genes are TRBV7-9 and TRBJ2-3; D is possibly TRBD2 (6 bases). Trimming stripped 2 bases from V and 2 bases from J, with 11 bases between. Germline V gives CDR1 SEHNR, CDR2 FQNEAQ (reference sequence). The CDR3 has 15 residues. The DNA for the CDR3 is TGTGCCAGCAGCTTAACTAGCCGACACACAGATACGCAGTATTTT. Translated, it gives CASSLTSRHTDTQYF.

The chain uses TRBV12-5 and TRBJ2-7; 8 bases fit TRBD2. The CDR3 is 15 residues long. Germline lookup yields CDR1 LGHNT and CDR2 FRNRAP. Trimming cost V 7 bases and J 6 bases; bases outside gene matches: 14. The CDR3 nucleotides are TGTGCTAGTGCCTTTCGGGGGGGGGAACCCGGCGAGCAGTACTTC. Amino acid sequence: CASAFRGGEPGEQYF.

This rearrangement joins TRBV5-1 to TRBJ2-1; 8 positions agree with TRBD2. Germline assignment: CDR1 SGHRS and CDR2 YFSETQ. The CDR3 loop spans 15 amino acids. Trimming at V came to 4 bases and at J to 4 bases, leaving 7 bases not matched to a gene. The CDR3: CASSTRLANYNEQFF. The CDR3 DNA reads TGCGCCAGCAGCACAAGACTAGCGAATTACAATGAGCAGTTCTTC.

The chain uses TRBV7-2 and TRBJ1-4, with a possible D match to TRBD1 (5 bases). V was clipped by 1 base and J by 7 bases, with 13 bases between them. CDR3 length: 15 residues. Per germline, CDR1 SGHTA and CDR2 FQGNSA. Here the CDR3 DNA reads TGTGCCAGCAGCTTAGAGAGGGGAGGTGGTGAAAAACTGTTTTTT. Encoded protein: CASSLERGGGEKLFF. Using reference TRBV7-2 and TRBJ1-4 for the parts outside the CDR3, the full variable domain is GAGVSQSPSNKVTEKGKDVELRCDPISGHTALYWYRQSLGQGLEFLIYFQGNSAPDKSGLPSDRFSAERTGGSVSTLTIQRTQQEDSAVYLCASSLERGGGEKLFFGSGTQLSVL.

This clone was counted between two and nine times. This sequence joins TRBV2 and TRBJ1-2; no definite D call. The V and J ends lost 6 bases and 1 base respectively, with 3 bases between them. CDR1 SNHLY and CDR2 FYNNEI come from the germline V gene. The CDR3 is 11 amino acids. The CDR3 loop is CASSNNYGYTF. The CDR3 coding sequence is TGTGCCAGCAGCAATAACTATGGCTACACCTTC.

V usage is TRBV30 and J usage is TRBJ1-2; TRBD1 matches at 10 bases. The CDR3 has 13 residues. CDR1 is GTSNPN and CDR2 is SVGIG in the germline V gene (reference sequence). The ends lost 5 bases at V and 9 bases at J; junction bases unmatched: 9. The CDR3 reads CAWVGTGVFRYTF. In DNA form, the CDR3 reads TGTGCCTGGGTAGGGACAGGGGTTTTTCGCTACACCTTC.

The gene calls are TRBV25-1 and TRBJ1-2; D perhaps matches TRBD1 (5 bases). Trimming left V 3 bases short and J 6 bases short, with 14 bases between. CDR1 and CDR2 (germline): MGHDK, SYGVNS. CDR3 size: 14 residues. The CDR3, as DNA: TGTGCCAGCAGTGACGAAGGAGGGACGCATGGCTACACCTTC. Translation gives CASSDEGGTHGYTF.

The rearrangement uses TRBV27 and TRBJ2-7; possibly TRBD2 for D (6 bases). V was shortened by 6 bases and J by 2 bases, with 14 bases between the two germline ends. The CDR3 sequence is 14 residues long. In germline, CDR1 is MNHEY, CDR2 SMNVEV (reference sequence). CDR3 nucleotides: TGTGCCAGCAGCGTAGCGGCGACAACCTACGAGCAGTACTTC. This translates into CASSVAATTYEQYF.

V is TRBV9 and J is TRBJ2-7; the D gene is possibly TRBD1 (5 bases). V shed 3 bases and J shed 4 bases, with 17 bases lying between them. The CDR3 sequence is 15 residues long. Germline V gene sequence: CDR1 SGDLS, CDR2 YYNGEE. The CDR3 spells CASSAGHGSVYEQYF. Written as DNA, the CDR3 is TGTGCCAGCAGCGCCGGACACGGATCGGTTTACGAGCAGTACTTC. Full variable domain (missing parts from reference TRBV9 and TRBJ2-7): DSGVTQTPKHLITATGQRVTLRCSPRSGDLSVYWYQQSLDQGLQFLIQYYNGEERAKGNILERFSAQQFPDLHSELNLSSLELGDSALYFCASSAGHGSVYEQYFGPGTRLTVT.

This chain links TRBV4-3 with TRBJ2-3; D might be TRBD2 (5 bases). This CDR3 spans 17 amino acids. V was clipped by 1 base and J by 2 bases, with 16 bases between them. Germline loops: CDR1 LGHNA, CDR2 YSLEER. Here the CDR3 DNA reads TGCGCCAGCAGCCAAGGTTTCTTCGGGGTTAACACAGATACGCAGTATTTT. It codes for CASSQGFFGVNTDTQYF.

This clone was found a few times. The chain uses TRBV28 and TRBJ1-2; TRBD1 aligns across 9 bases. In germline, CDR1 is MDHEN, CDR2 SYDVKM. V trimming: 10 bases; J trimming: 4 bases; junction bases outside the gene matches: 4. The CDR3 runs to 12 residues. The CDR3 region has the DNA TGTGCCACCGGGACAGGGTCCTATGGCTACACCTTC. Amino acids: CATGTGSYGYTF.

This chain connects TRBV5-6 to TRBJ2-7; TRBD2 is a possible D gene (6 bases). Germline values: CDR1 SGHDT, CDR2 YYEEEE. The CDR3 is made up of 19 amino acids. The germline V and J ends were trimmed by 3 bases and 3 bases, with 28 bases remaining between them. As DNA, the CDR3 is TGTGCCAGCAGCTCCCCGTTGGGAGGTAGCGAGCACAACTACTACGAGCAGTACTTC. Its translation is CASSSPLGGSEHNYYEQYF.

J is TRBJ1-5 and V is TRBV6-6; possibly TRBD1 for D (6 bases). This CDR3 spans 16 amino acids. Per germline, CDR1 MNHNY and CDR2 SVGAGI (reference sequence). V was shortened by 3 bases and J by 2 bases, with 14 bases between the two germline ends. As DNA, the CDR3 is TGTGCCAGCAGTTATCGGGGGGCTCTAGGCAATCAGCCCCAGCATTTT. Translation gives CASSYRGALGNQPQHF.

The chain carries TRBV5-1 and TRBJ2-1, with 11 bases lining up with TRBD1. The CDR3 is 12 amino acids. CDR1 and CDR2 from the germline V gene are SGHRS and YFSETQ. V dropped 4 bases and J dropped 11; count of bases not matched to a gene: 2. The CDR3 protein is CASSQDRGQQFF. The CDR3 nucleotides read TGCGCCAGCAGCCAGGACAGGGGGCAGCAGTTCTTC. The full variable domain, its missing parts supplied by reference TRBV5-1 and TRBJ2-1, is KAGVTQTPRYLIKTRGQQVTLSCSPISGHRSVSWYQQTPGQGLQFLFEYFSETQRNKGNFPGRFSGRQFSNSRSEMNVSTLELGDSALYLCASSQDRGQQFFGPGTRLTVL.

This rearrangement joins TRBV27 to TRBJ2-5; D possibly corresponds to TRBD1 (5 bases). Germline loops: CDR1 MNHEY, CDR2 SMNVEV (reference sequence). Trimming stripped 4 bases from V and 7 bases from J, with 16 bases between. The length of the CDR3 is 14 residues. CDR3 DNA: TGTGCCAGCAGTTCCCGACGACGTGGGGCGACCCAGTACTTC. Amino acids: CASSSRRRGATQYF.

CDR3 sequence: CATSTRLTSGITDTQYF. The CDR3 region has the DNA TGTGCCACCAGCACCAGGTTGACTAGCGGAATCACAGATACGCAGTATTTT. This chain joins TRBV15 and TRBJ2-3; 9 positions match TRBD2. The CDR3 is 17 amino acids. The V and J ends lost 4 bases and 2 bases, in that order; junction bases with no gene match: 10. Germline V gene sequence: CDR1 LNHNV, CDR2 YYDKDF (reference sequence).

The V call is TRBV7-3, the J call TRBJ2-7; possibly TRBD2 for D (6 bases). The V end lost 1 base, the J end lost 6 bases, and 10 bases lay between the germline ends. This CDR3 spans 13 amino acids. Germline values: CDR1 SGHTA, CDR2 FQGTGA. CDR3 sequence (DNA): TGTGCCAGCAGCTTAATTTTCGGGAGCGAGCAGTACTTC. Encoded protein: CASSLIFGSEQYF.

The J gene is TRBJ2-5, the V gene TRBV19, with TRBD1 matching 7 bases. CDR1 is LNHDA, CDR2 SQIVND, per germline (reference sequence). J gave up 1 base and V 7 bases, and 9 bases lay outside the gene matches. The CDR3 runs 15 residues. The DNA for the CDR3 is TGTGCCAGTAAAGGGACAGCGAGCGGCCAAGAGACCCAGTACTTC. Translated, it gives CASKGTASGQETQYF.